This section outlines one T cell receptor (beta chain) sequence together with its context. Its antigen is still unknown. Time point of the sample: week 23, last vaccination. A single vaccine dose contained 300 ug of mutant IDH1 20-mer peptide, and topical imiquimod was used with it. Only in-frame clones appear in the TCRdb table, and some are missing; sequencing was by immunoSEQ multiplex PCR. Among over 35,000 clones listed, about 88% were seen once. The source of the sample is a study of a mutant IDH1 vaccine in newly diagnosed glioma. General study results and limits: Immune responses induced by the vaccine were seen in approximately 93% of patients, spanning multiple MHC alleles.

Germline CDR1 reads SQVTM; CDR2 reads ANQGSEA. The V end was cut by 0 bases, the J end by 5 bases, with 14 bases between. CDR3 size: 14 residues. Here the sequenced sample was PBMCs, taken from a glioma patient whose treatment included an IDH1 peptide vaccine. The TCR comes from a woman aged 18-29 years with glioma. Some clones in this sample may be carry-over from other donors' samples. The chain has TRBV29-1 and TRBJ2-7; D might be TRBD2 (6 bases). CDR3 residues: CSVEDSDGSNEQYF. The CDR3 nucleotides are TGCAGCGTTGAAGATTCGGACGGGAGCAACGAGCAGTACTTC.